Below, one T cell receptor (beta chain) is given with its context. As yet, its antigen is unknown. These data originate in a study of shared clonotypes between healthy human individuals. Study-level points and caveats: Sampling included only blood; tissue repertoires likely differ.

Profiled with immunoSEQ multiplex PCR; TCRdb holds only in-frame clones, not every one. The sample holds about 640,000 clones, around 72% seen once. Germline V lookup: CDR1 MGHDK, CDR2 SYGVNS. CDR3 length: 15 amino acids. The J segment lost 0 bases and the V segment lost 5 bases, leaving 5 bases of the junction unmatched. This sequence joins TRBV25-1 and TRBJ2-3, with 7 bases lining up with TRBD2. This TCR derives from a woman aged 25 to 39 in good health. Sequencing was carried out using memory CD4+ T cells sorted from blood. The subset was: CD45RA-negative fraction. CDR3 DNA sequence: TGTGCCAGCAGTAATCTAGCGGCTAGCACAGATACGCAGTATTTT. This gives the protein CASSNLAASTDTQYF.